The 20 T cell receptor beta chains given below trace back to one sample, sequenced in a study of somatic mutations in cytotoxic T cells in rheumatoid arthritis (dated by TCRdb to 2015 to 2018). Preparation of the library involved the immunoSEQ multiplex PCR assay. Not all clones reach the TCRdb copy of this immuneACCESS table, which keeps in-frame sequences only. Checked studies attribute under half of the gap to unresolved V genes and leave the rest unexplained. The sample profile shows 15,000 to 20,000 clones; more than 65% of them were found once. The top ten clones comprise roughly 10% of the sample. Sequenced: CD8+ T cells sorted from blood. The receptors derive from an adult with rheumatoid arthritis.

The V and J genes are TRBV19 and TRBJ1-5; D is ambiguous. CDR1 LNHDA and CDR2 SQIVND come from the germline V gene (reference sequence). The CDR3 extends over 12 amino acids. Between the trimmed V and J ends, which lost 5 bases and 5 bases, there was a span of 7 bases. DNA for the CDR3: TGTGCCAGTAGTGGAGGGTATCAGCCCCAGCATTTT. Protein: CASSGGYQPQHF. The variable domain in full, completed from reference TRBV19 and TRBJ1-5, reads DGGITQSPKYLFRKEGQNVTLSCEQNLNHDAMYWYRQDPGQGLRLIYYSQIVNDFQKGDIAEGYSVSREKKESFPLTVTSAQKNPTAFYLCASSGGYQPQHFGDGTRLSIL.

The chain couples TRBV29-1 to TRBJ2-7; 8 bases agree with TRBD1. Germline lookup yields CDR1 SQVTM and CDR2 ANQGSEA. The CDR3 consists of 15 residues. With V trimmed by 1 base and J by 5 bases, 10 bases remained unmatched. CDR3 loop: CSVEVTGTGGDEQYF. CDR3 nucleotide sequence: TGCAGCGTTGAAGTCACCGGGACAGGAGGCGACGAGCAGTACTTC.

The chain recombines TRBV5-6 with TRBJ2-3; D is perhaps TRBD2 (5 bases). V was shortened by 0 bases and J by 8 bases, with 16 bases between the two germline ends. The CDR3 has 15 residues. CDR1 and CDR2 from the germline V gene are SGHDT and YYEEEE. The CDR3 reads CASSLGGGDGATQYF. The DNA for the CDR3 is TGTGCCAGCAGCTTGGGTGGAGGAGATGGAGCTACGCAGTATTTT.

V usage is TRBV7-9 and J usage is TRBJ2-7, with D possibly being TRBD1 (6 bases). Deletions cut 0 bases from V and 2 bases from J, with 11 bases between. The CDR3 is 15 residues long. The germline gives CDR1 SEHNR, CDR2 FQNEAQ (reference sequence). The CDR3 DNA reads TGTGCCAGCAGCTTAGCCAGGGGTCTAACCTACGAGCAGTACTTC. Encoded protein: CASSLARGLTYEQYF.

In nucleotides, the CDR3 is TGTGCCAGCAGCTTAGGCGCCGGGACTATCCTAGCCAAAAACATTCAGTACTTC. This sequence encodes CASSLGAGTILAKNIQYF. This chain joins TRBV7-7 and TRBJ2-4; the match to TRBD2 covers 7 bases. This CDR3 is built from 18 residues. V trimming: 1 base; J trimming: 0 bases; junction bases outside the gene matches: 9. Germline V gene data show CDR1 as SSHAT and CDR2 as FNYEAQ (reference sequence). The whole variable domain, remainder taken from reference TRBV7-7 and TRBJ2-4, is GAGVSQSPRYKVTKRGQDVTLRCDPISSHATLYWYQQALGQGPEFLTYFNYEAQPDKSGLPSDRFSAERPEGSISTLTIQRTEQRDSAMYRCASSLGAGTILAKNIQYFGAGTRLSVL.

This clone was seen once. V is TRBV4-2 and J is TRBJ1-2; possibly TRBD1 for D (6 bases). Looked up from germline, CDR1 is LGHNA and CDR2 is YNFKEQ. This CDR3 is 12 amino acids long. Trimming left V 4 bases short and J 3 bases short, with 6 bases between. The CDR3 here is CASSPGDYGYTF. Written as DNA, the CDR3 is TGTGCCAGCAGCCCAGGGGACTATGGCTACACCTTC.

The J gene is TRBJ2-6, the V gene TRBV28, with no clear D. CDR1 and CDR2 (germline): MDHEN, SYDVKM. The CDR3 loop spans 12 amino acids. The ends were cut back, 7 bases at V and 2 bases at J, with 3 bases in the middle. CDR3 sequence (DNA): TGTGCCAGCAATGCTGGGGCCAACGTCCTGACTTTC. It codes for CASNAGANVLTF. The whole variable domain, remainder taken from reference TRBV28 and TRBJ2-6, is DVKVTQSSRYLVKRTGEKVFLECVQDMDHENMFWYRQDPGLGLRLIYFSYDVKMKEKGDIPEGYSVSREKKERFSLILESASTNQTSMYLCASNAGANVLTFGAGSRLTVL.

V is TRBV7-9 and J is TRBJ2-7; D is ambiguous. Germline V gene lookup returns CDR1 SEHNR and CDR2 FQNEAQ (reference sequence). This CDR3 region has 14 residues. V was shortened by 5 bases and J by 5 bases, with 16 bases between the two germline ends. CDR3 coding DNA: TGTGCCAGCAGCCACCGTAAGTCATATAACGAGCAGTACTTC. Translating gives CASSHRKSYNEQYF. The variable domain in full, completed from reference TRBV7-9 and TRBJ2-7, reads DTGVSQNPRHKITKRGQNVTFRCDPISEHNRLYWYRQTLGQGPEFLTYFQNEAQLEKSRLLSDRFSAERPKGSFSTLEIQRTEQGDSAMYLCASSHRKSYNEQYFGPGTRLTVT.

The CDR3 protein is CASSFLSRTVEAFF. CDR3 sequence (DNA): TGTGCCAGCAGTTTCCTCTCACGGACAGTTGAAGCTTTCTTT. The chain combines TRBV27 with TRBJ1-1; possible D gene TRBD1, 6 bases. The CDR3 extends over 14 amino acids. The V end was cut by 3 bases, the J end by 7 bases, with 15 bases between. Germline V lookup: CDR1 MNHEY, CDR2 SMNVEV (reference sequence).

The chain joins TRBV7-9 to TRBJ2-1; TRBD1 matches 8 bases. J lost 6 bases, V lost 2 bases, and 15 bases had no gene match. The germline V gene encodes CDR1 SEHNR and CDR2 FQNEAQ (reference sequence). The CDR3 has 18 residues. The CDR3 coding sequence is TGTGCCAGCAGCTTAAGAAGGGGACGGACAGGGAAGGGCAATGAGCAGTTCTTC. This encodes CASSLRRGRTGKGNEQFF.

This sequence joins TRBV6-5 and TRBJ2-2; 7 bases align to TRBD1. This CDR3 has 16 amino acids. V was clipped by 3 bases and J by 6 bases; unmatched bases: 10. Germline assignment: CDR1 MNHEY and CDR2 SVGAGI. CDR3 nucleotide sequence: TGTGCCAGCAGTTATTCGGAGACAGGGATCGCCGGGGAGCTGTTTTTT. Protein sequence: CASSYSETGIAGELFF.

The rearrangement uses TRBV6-4 and TRBJ2-3; D gene ambiguous. CDR1 and CDR2 from the germline V gene are MRHNA and SNTAGT. V lost 7 bases to trimming and J lost 0 bases, with 14 bases between them. The CDR3 spans 15 residues. The CDR3 reads CASNKDGSSTDTQYF. CDR3 in DNA: TGTGCCAGCAACAAGGACGGGTCAAGCACAGATACGCAGTATTTT.

The chain carries TRBV29-1 and TRBJ1-1; D call uncertain. CDR1 and CDR2 from the germline V gene are SQVTM and ANQGSEA. The CDR3 consists of 13 residues. Trimming cost V 0 bases and J 2 bases, with 7 bases left between them. CDR3 nucleotide sequence: TGCAGCGTTGAAGATTGGGAAAACACTGAAGCTTTCTTT. Translating gives CSVEDWENTEAFF. Complete variable domain (other parts from reference TRBV29-1 and TRBJ1-1): SAVISQKPSRDICQRGTSLTIQCQVDSQVTMMFWYRQQPGQSLTLIATANQGSEATYESGFVIDKFPISRPNLTFSTLTVSNMSPEDSSIYLCSVEDWENTEAFFGQGTRLTVV.

The rearrangement joins TRBV6-1 to TRBJ2-7, with no clear D. Trimming pared 2 bases from V and 6 bases from J, leaving 20 bases between. This CDR3 is 16 amino acids long. The germline V gene has CDR1 MNHNS and CDR2 SASEGT. The CDR3 nucleotides read TGTGCCAGCAGTGAACTTAGTGGGGTTTGGGTAGGCGAGCAGTACTTC. This sequence encodes CASSELSGVWVGEQYF.

V gene TRBV27 combines with J gene TRBJ1-1; the D gene is possibly TRBD1 (5 bases). The CDR3 is 14 residues long. The V and J ends lost 6 bases and 0 bases respectively, with 11 bases between them. The germline CDR1 and CDR2 sequences are MNHEY and SMNVEV (reference sequence). This CDR3 is CASSRGGVNTEAFF. In DNA form, the CDR3 reads TGTGCCAGCAGCCGGGGGGGGGTGAACACTGAAGCTTTCTTT.

The rearrangement uses TRBV7-2 and TRBJ2-4; D remains unclear. V shed 9 bases and J shed 8 bases, with 20 bases lying between them. The CDR3 sequence is 14 residues long. Per germline, CDR1 SGHTA and CDR2 FQGNSA. CDR3 sequence (DNA): TGTGCCAGTGCTTCCCCGATAGGTTGGGACATTCAGTACTTC. It encodes CASASPIGWDIQYF.

The V call is TRBV27, the J call TRBJ1-4; D unresolved. CDR1 MNHEY and CDR2 SMNVEV come from the germline V gene (reference sequence). The CDR3 totals 16 residues. The germline V and J ends were trimmed by 4 bases and 0 bases, with 12 bases remaining between them. CDR3 in amino acids: CASSSPRIATNEKLFF. CDR3 DNA: TGTGCCAGCAGTTCCCCCAGGATTGCAACTAATGAAAAACTGTTTTTT.

The V and J genes are TRBV5-1 and TRBJ2-1; D is ambiguous. Germline CDR1 and CDR2: SGHRS and YFSETQ. The CDR3 runs 11 residues. Trimming stripped 10 bases from V and 8 bases from J, with 13 bases between. CDR3 in amino acids: CASQEWDEQFF. The CDR3 DNA reads TGCGCCTCACAAGAGTGGGATGAGCAGTTCTTC.

This chain links TRBV27 with TRBJ2-1; the D gene is possibly TRBD2 (5 bases). Trimming cost V 4 bases and J 3 bases, with 13 bases left between them. The germline CDR1 and CDR2 sequences are MNHEY and SMNVEV (reference sequence). CDR3 length: 15 residues. CDR3 region: CASSSTPTNYNEQFF. The CDR3 DNA reads TGTGCCAGCAGTTCCACCCCGACTAACTACAATGAGCAGTTCTTC.

V and J are TRBV6-5 and TRBJ2-5, with 10 positions matching TRBD1. The CDR3 runs to 13 residues. Trimming took 4 bases from V and 4 from J; bases not matched to a gene: 0. CDR1 is MNHEY and CDR2 is SVGAGI in the germline V gene. The CDR3 loop is CASSWDRGETQYF. CDR3 nucleotides: TGTGCCAGCAGTTGGGACAGGGGAGAGACCCAGTACTTC.